Listed here are 14 T cell receptor beta chains from one sample, sequenced in a study of patients and donors after allogeneic stem cell transplantation. TCRdb ran MiXCR on the RT-PCR reads and lists one entry per CDR3 protein. The sample has 800,000 to 1,000,000 distinct CDR3 sequences, more than 15% seen once. The sample was blood, either unsorted or a sorted T cell fraction (not recorded which). The receptors here all came from a human donor who was either an allogeneic HSCT recipient or a stem cell or donor lymphocyte infusion donor (not recorded which). It is not recorded whose cells these are; they may come from a transplant donor.

This clonotype was seen more than once but under ten times. The gene calls are TRBV15 and TRBJ1-3; D is perhaps TRBD1 (6 bases). V was shortened by 1 base and J by 1 base, with 14 bases between the two germline ends. CDR3 size: 17 residues. The germline V gene has CDR1 LNHNV and CDR2 YYDKDF (reference sequence). CDR3: CATSRALTGKSGNTIYF. The CDR3 region has the DNA TGTGCCACCAGCAGAGCCTTAACAGGGAAATCTGGAAACACCATATATTTT.

This chain uses TRBV6-1 with TRBJ2-1; a weak D match, TRBD1 (6 bases). CDR1 and CDR2 from the germline V gene are MNHNS and SASEGT. CDR3 length equals 16 residues. The V gene lost 5 bases and the J gene lost 4 bases, with 18 bases spanning the gap. CDR3 bases: TGTGCCAGCAGTACTGGGGTAGGGACAACGTACAATGAGCAGTTCTTC. Translating gives CASSTGVGTTYNEQFF.

This clonotype was seen more than once but under ten times. The V call is TRBV29-1, the J call TRBJ2-3; D is undetermined. Germline loops: CDR1 SQVTM, CDR2 ANQGSEA. Trimming took off 7 bases at V and 2 bases at J, with 7 bases between the two ends. The CDR3 consists of 11 residues. This CDR3 is CSATFTDTQYF. CDR3 sequence (DNA): TGCAGCGCGACTTTCACAGATACGCAGTATTTT.

The chain joins TRBV4-1 to TRBJ1-2; D ambiguous. Germline CDR1 MGHRA, CDR2 YSYEKL. This CDR3 is built from 16 residues. V was cut by 0 bases and J by 4 bases, with 15 bases left in between. Here the CDR3 DNA reads TGCGCCAGCAGCCAAGATCCGTCCGGCTCCGTCTATGGCTACACCTTC. Its translation is CASSQDPSGSVYGYTF.

This clonotype was picked up a small number of times. The J gene is TRBJ1-3, the V gene TRBV6-5, with TRBD1 identical over 9 bases. The J segment lost 1 base and the V segment lost 0 bases, leaving 4 bases of the junction unmatched. The CDR3 runs to 17 residues. Germline CDR1 reads MNHEY; CDR2 reads SVGAGI. The CDR3 reads CASSYSTGGASGNTIYF. CDR3 bases: TGTGCCAGCAGTTACTCAACAGGGGGCGCGTCTGGAAACACCATATATTTT.

This chain connects TRBV5-1 to TRBJ2-3; TRBD2 aligns across 7 bases. Trimming removed 3 bases from V and 0 bases from J; junction bases left unmatched: 10. Germline-derived CDR1 and CDR2 are SGHRS and YFSETQ. The CDR3 runs to 17 residues. The CDR3 sequence: CASSSGTGGGSTDTQYF. As DNA, the CDR3 is TGCGCCAGCAGCTCGGGGACGGGAGGAGGAAGCACAGATACGCAGTATTTT.

This clonotype came up a few times. This chain connects TRBV6-5 to TRBJ2-7; D is possibly TRBD1 (6 bases). The germline V gene encodes CDR1 MNHEY and CDR2 SVGAGI. With 0 bases removed from V and 7 bases from J, the gap between germline ends came to 16 bases. CDR3 length: 15 amino acids. CDR3 DNA: TGTGCCAGCAGTTACTCCAATTCCAGGGGTCGGGAGCAGTACTTC. Protein: CASSYSNSRGREQYF.

This clonotype was seen only a few times. The V call is TRBV9, the J call TRBJ2-7, with D tentatively TRBD2 (5 bases). The CDR3 is made up of 15 amino acids. Looked up from germline, CDR1 is SGDLS and CDR2 is YYNGEE. Trimming took off 4 bases at V and 2 bases at J, with 16 bases between the two ends. The CDR3 sequence: CASSRDGEIAYEQYF. The CDR3 nucleotides are TGTGCCAGCAGCCGGGATGGGGAAATTGCCTACGAGCAGTACTTC.

This chain links TRBV11-2 with TRBJ2-1, with 12 bases that match TRBD1. CDR3 length: 18 amino acids. V shed 2 bases, J shed 9 bases, and the junction held 14 bases outside the gene matches. The germline V gene has CDR1 SGHAT and CDR2 FQNNGV. CDR3 sequence (DNA): TGTGCCAGCAGCTTATTGGGACAGGGGGCGAATAGGCTCCCTGAGCAGTTCTTC. It is translated as CASSLLGQGANRLPEQFF.

The rearrangement links TRBV4-1 to TRBJ2-2; TRBD2 matches at 8 bases. Germline V gene data show CDR1 as MGHRA and CDR2 as YSYEKL. This CDR3 is 16 amino acids long. V trimming: 4 bases; J trimming: 5 bases; junction bases outside the gene matches: 9. For the CDR3, the DNA is TGCGCCAGCAGCCGGGGACTAGTCCAACGTACCGGGGAGCTGTTTTTT. Amino acid sequence: CASSRGLVQRTGELFF.

This clonotype appeared a few times. V usage is TRBV6-4 and J usage is TRBJ2-3; D is undetermined. V lost 3 bases and J lost 2, with 6 bases in between. The CDR3 runs 13 residues. The germline CDR1 and CDR2 sequences are MRHNA and SNTAGT. The CDR3 region is CASSERFTDTQYF. CDR3 coding DNA: TGTGCCAGCAGTGAACGGTTCACAGATACGCAGTATTTT.

The chain is built from TRBV3-1 and TRBJ1-3; unclear D gene. Trimming shortened V by 6 bases and J by 0 bases, and 9 bases separated the two germline ends. CDR1 is LGHDT, CDR2 YNNKEL, per germline (reference sequence). The CDR3 is made up of 14 amino acids. The CDR3 DNA follows: TGTGCCAGCAGTCCACTAGCCTCTGGAAACACCATATATTTT. This gives the protein CASSPLASGNTIYF.

This clonotype was seen a handful of times. The gene calls are TRBV29-1 and TRBJ2-3, with TRBD2 as a possible D gene (6 bases). The CDR3 is 15 residues long. Looked up from germline, CDR1 is SQVTM and CDR2 is ANQGSEA. Trimming cost V 7 bases and J 4 bases, with 21 bases left between them. The CDR3 loop is CSGRKHGSDADTQYF. In nucleotides, the CDR3 is TGCAGCGGCAGAAAACACGGGAGCGATGCAGATACGCAGTATTTT.

This clonotype was detected a few times. The chain has TRBV7-9 and TRBJ1-2; maybe TRBD1 (5 bases). Germline V gene sequence: CDR1 SEHNR, CDR2 FQNEAQ (reference sequence). V lost 4 bases and J lost 5, with 14 bases in between. The CDR3 totals 14 residues. The CDR3 DNA is TGTGCCAGCAGCTCCTCGGGGGATGGGTATGGCTACACCTTC. Protein product: CASSSSGDGYGYTF.